The entry that follows covers one T cell receptor (beta chain) sequence. This sample was taken from a study of blood T cell repertoires in COVID-19. J gave up 4 bases and V 1 base, and 5 bases lay outside the gene matches. Germline CDR1 SGHVS, CDR2 FQNEAQ. The CDR3 is 16 residues long. The data were produced by immunoSEQ multiplex PCR, yet TCRdb's version contains in-frame clones alone and is incomplete. Counted here are roughly 410,000 clones, roughly 90% occurring once; the ten biggest clones make up roughly 1.2%. Sequencing input: peripheral blood. This sequence originates from a man aged 35-49 years with acute or convalescent COVID-19. This chain connects TRBV7-8 to TRBJ1-5; 9 bases map to TRBD1. The CDR3 protein is CASSLGGQGLNQPQHF. CDR3 nucleotides: TGTGCCAGCAGCTTAGGGGGACAGGGTTTGAATCAGCCCCAGCATTTT.